These 29 T cell receptor beta chains were all obtained from the same sample, sequenced in a study of OX40 agonist ivuxolimab in advanced cancers. Generated by immunoSEQ multiplex PCR, the TCRdb table keeps only in-frame clones and is missing some. The sample holds around 46,000 clones, more than 70% seen once. This sample comprised CD4+ or CD8+ T cells sorted from blood, obtained in a trial of the OX40 agonist ivuxolimab. These receptors came from an adult with an advanced solid tumor such as melanoma, head and neck, liver or kidney cancer.

The chain recombines TRBV27 with TRBJ1-6; 8 bases align to TRBD1. The CDR3 covers 14 residues. Unmatched junction bases numbered 8, after V lost 6 bases and J lost 10 bases. The germline V gene encodes CDR1 MNHEY and CDR2 SMNVEV (reference sequence). The DNA for the CDR3 is TGTGCCAGCAGCGACAGGGGAGTTGGATCACCCCTCCACTTT. As protein: CASSDRGVGSPLHF.

This rearrangement joins TRBV11-2 to TRBJ2-7; D gene ambiguous. Germline lookup yields CDR1 SGHAT and CDR2 FQNNGV. The CDR3 spans 14 residues. The V and J ends lost 1 base and 2 bases respectively, with 9 bases between them. CDR3 sequence: CASSLGREPYEQYF. CDR3 DNA: TGTGCCAGCAGCTTAGGCAGAGAGCCCTACGAGCAGTACTTC.

The chain carries TRBV10-2 and TRBJ1-3; 10 bases line up with TRBD1. The junction had 10 bases not matched to a gene; V was cut back by 8 bases and J by 0 bases. Per germline, CDR1 WSHSY and CDR2 SAAADI. CDR3 length: 17 amino acids. DNA of the CDR3: TGCGCCAGCTTGACAGGGGGCCTTCCATTCTCTGGAAACACCATATATTTT. Its translation is CASLTGGLPFSGNTIYF.

In its sample, this clone was seen a few times. V usage is TRBV20-1 and J usage is TRBJ1-1, with D unresolved. CDR3 size: 11 residues. The germline V gene has CDR1 DFQATT and CDR2 SNEGSKA (reference sequence). Trimming left V 3 bases short and J 3 bases short, with 5 bases between. CDR3 nucleotides: TGCAGTGCTAGCCTCCACACTGAAGCTTTCTTT. Its translation is CSASLHTEAFF.

J is TRBJ2-3 and V is TRBV7-9; D remains ambiguous. Germline-derived CDR1 and CDR2 are SEHNR and FQNEAQ (reference sequence). With 5 bases removed from V and 4 bases from J, the gap between germline ends came to 10 bases. The CDR3 spans 13 residues. CDR3 nucleotides: TGTGCCAGCAGCCAACTAACCTCAGATACGCAGTATTTT. The encoded protein is CASSQLTSDTQYF.

Only one count was recorded for this clone. Other DNA variants within this sample encode the same CDR3. The chain is built from TRBV6-1 and TRBJ1-2, with D possibly being TRBD1 (6 bases). This CDR3 spans 13 amino acids. V was clipped by 0 bases and J by 8 bases, with 10 bases between them. Germline CDR1 reads MNHNS; CDR2 reads SASEGT. CDR3: CASSEAGGRGYTF. The CDR3 region has the DNA TGTGCCAGCAGTGAAGCAGGGGGGCGGGGCTACACCTTC.

The gene calls are TRBV5-1 and TRBJ2-5, with 10 bases lining up with TRBD2. The junction had 9 bases not matched to a gene; V was cut back by 7 bases and J by 0 bases. Germline lookup yields CDR1 SGHRS and CDR2 YFSETQ. This CDR3 comprises 16 residues. DNA for the CDR3: TGCGCCAGCGGAGCTAGCGGGAGTAACTACCAAGAGACCCAGTACTTC. Protein sequence: CASGASGSNYQETQYF. Supplemented by reference TRBV5-1 and TRBJ2-5, the full variable domain reads KAGVTQTPRYLIKTRGQQVTLSCSPISGHRSVSWYQQTPGQGLQFLFEYFSETQRNKGNFPGRFSGRQFSNSRSEMNVSTLELGDSALYLCASGASGSNYQETQYFGPGTRLLVL.

The J gene is TRBJ1-1, the V gene TRBV19; 9 bases match TRBD1. CDR3 length: 12 residues. The V segment lost 7 bases and the J segment 10 bases; nucleotides outside the gene matches: 7. Germline V lookup: CDR1 LNHDA, CDR2 SQIVND (reference sequence). CDR3 residues: CASTLRTGAAFF. The CDR3 bases are TGTGCCAGTACCTTACGGACAGGGGCAGCTTTCTTT.

The chain has TRBV20-1 and TRBJ2-1; D remains ambiguous. The CDR3 sequence is 11 residues long. Germline V gene lookup returns CDR1 DFQATT and CDR2 SNEGSKA (reference sequence). Trimming removed 5 bases from V and 7 bases from J, with 9 bases in between. The CDR3 DNA sequence: TGCAGTGCTTTTAATGGGAATGAGCAGTTCTTC. Residues: CSAFNGNEQFF.

V and J are TRBV5-1 and TRBJ2-1, with D possibly being TRBD2 (6 bases). The V end was cut by 6 bases, the J end by 0 bases, with 19 bases between. Germline-derived CDR1 and CDR2 are SGHRS and YFSETQ. This CDR3 contains 17 residues. This CDR3 reads CASKGWTGVSSYNEQFF. For the CDR3, the DNA is TGCGCCAGCAAGGGGTGGACGGGAGTATCCTCCTACAATGAGCAGTTCTTC.

This clone was counted only a few times. The chain links TRBV6-1 to TRBJ1-2, with D hard to call. The germline V gene has CDR1 MNHNS and CDR2 SASEGT. CDR3 length equals 13 residues. Trimming pared 7 bases from V and 4 bases from J, leaving 13 bases between. The chain's CDR3 is CASNKGGIYGYTF. The CDR3 bases are TGTGCCAGCAACAAGGGCGGGATCTATGGCTACACCTTC.

The genes are TRBV5-1 and TRBJ2-7; TRBD2 agrees at 14 bases. The CDR3 totals 14 residues. The germline V gene encodes CDR1 SGHRS and CDR2 YFSETQ. V lost 4 bases to trimming and J lost 6 bases; unmatched junction nucleotides: 3. CDR3 sequence: CASSTGLAGVEQYF. The DNA for the CDR3 is TGCGCCAGCAGCACGGGACTAGCGGGAGTCGAGCAGTACTTC.

The chain carries TRBV5-6 and TRBJ2-1; TRBD2 matches 12 bases. V dropped 0 bases and J dropped 8; count of bases not matched to a gene: 6. Germline lookup yields CDR1 SGHDT and CDR2 YYEEEE. The CDR3 loop spans 16 amino acids. The CDR3 region has the DNA TGTGCCAGCAGCTTGGTTACTAGCGGGAGGTTAGATGAGCAGTTCTTC. Residues: CASSLVTSGRLDEQFF.

V usage is TRBV7-8 and J usage is TRBJ2-2, with unresolved D. V lost 4 bases, J lost 8 bases, and 20 bases lay in between. CDR1 SGHVS and CDR2 FQNEAQ come from the germline V gene. The CDR3 runs 16 residues. The CDR3 sequence is CASSSLGQTKGGELFF. For the CDR3, the DNA is TGTGCCAGCAGCTCCCTCGGGCAGACCAAAGGGGGGGAGCTGTTTTTT. Complete variable domain (other parts from reference TRBV7-8 and TRBJ2-2): GAGVSQSPRYKVAKRGQDVALRCDPISGHVSLFWYQQALGQGPEFLTYFQNEAQLDKSGLPSDRFFAERPEGSVSTLKIQRTQQEDSAVYLCASSSLGQTKGGELFFGEGSRLTVL.

The CDR3 region has the DNA TGTGCCAGCAGCCTTAGGGCGAACACTGAAGCTTTCTTT. Amino acid sequence: CASSLRANTEAFF. V is TRBV6-5 and J is TRBJ1-1, with D hard to call. CDR1 is MNHEY and CDR2 is SVGAGI in the germline V gene. Trimming left V 6 bases short and J 1 base short, with 9 bases between. This CDR3 spans 13 amino acids.

Points on this clone: Other DNA sequences in this sample translate to the same CDR3. The chain couples TRBV9 to TRBJ2-7; 8 bases agree with TRBD1. V was pared by 0 bases and J by 7 bases, with 6 bases of the junction left unmatched. Germline CDR1 SGDLS, CDR2 YYNGEE. This CDR3 comprises 14 residues. In nucleotides, the CDR3 is TGTGCCAGCAGCGTAGCAGGACAGGGATATGAGCAGTACTTC. Encoded protein: CASSVAGQGYEQYF.

The chain combines TRBV6-1 with TRBJ1-2; tentatively, D is TRBD1 (6 bases). This CDR3 region has 15 residues. V dropped 0 bases and J dropped 9 bases, with 17 bases sitting between them. Germline CDR1 MNHNS, CDR2 SASEGT. CDR3 bases: TGTGCCAGCAGTGAAGCGCTATATCGGGGGGCGAGCTACACCTTC. Translated: CASSEALYRGASYTF.

The chain uses TRBV6-1 and TRBJ1-2; weak D call: TRBD1 (5 bases). Germline V gives CDR1 MNHNS, CDR2 SASEGT. Trimming stripped 5 bases from V and 7 bases from J, with 17 bases between. The CDR3 spans 14 residues. In nucleotides, the CDR3 is TGTGCCAGCAGTACCCCGATGGGGGTCGGTGGCTACACCTTC. Encoded protein: CASSTPMGVGGYTF.

The chain is built from TRBV10-2 and TRBJ1-2, with D perhaps matching TRBD1 (6 bases). Trimming took 8 bases from V and 6 from J, leaving 16 bases between them. The CDR3 has 13 residues. Germline CDR1 reads WSHSY; CDR2 reads SAAADI. CDR3 sequence reads: CASQRQEWDGYTF. In DNA form, the CDR3 reads TGCGCCAGCCAGCGACAGGAATGGGATGGCTACACCTTC.

This chain uses TRBV5-4 with TRBJ2-5, with TRBD2 identical over 9 bases. V lost 5 bases and J lost 5; bases outside the gene matches: 13. CDR1 is SGHNT and CDR2 is YYREEE in the germline V gene (reference sequence). CDR3 length: 16 amino acids. The CDR3 here is CASSLRGSGRRETQYF. The DNA of the CDR3 is TGTGCCAGCAGTTTAAGAGGTAGCGGGAGACGTGAGACCCAGTACTTC.

This chain connects TRBV4-2 to TRBJ2-7, with 7 bases matching TRBD1. Germline V gene lookup returns CDR1 LGHNA and CDR2 YNFKEQ. The CDR3 sequence is 14 residues long. Trimming took 2 bases from V and 7 from J; bases not matched to a gene: 8. The CDR3 sequence: CASSQPRTGKEQYF. The DNA for the CDR3 is TGTGCCAGCAGCCAACCCCGGACAGGCAAGGAGCAGTACTTC.

This chain connects TRBV11-2 to TRBJ2-3, with 8 bases lining up with TRBD2. J was trimmed by 0 bases and V by 8 bases; bases with no gene match: 4. The CDR3 is 14 residues long. CDR1 and CDR2 from the germline V gene are SGHAT and FQNNGV. The DNA for the CDR3 is TGTGCCAGCCGGGAGGGCGGGAGCACAGATACGCAGTATTTT. Translated: CASREGGSTDTQYF. The complete variable domain, with remaining parts taken from reference TRBV11-2 and TRBJ2-3, reads EAGVAQSPRYKIIEKRQSVAFWCNPISGHATLYWYQQILGQGPKLLIQFQNNGVVDDSQLPKDRFSAERLKGVDSTLKIQPAKLEDSAVYLCASREGGSTDTQYFGPGTRLTVL.

Only a few counts were recorded for this clone. The chain uses TRBV7-2 and TRBJ2-4; 7 positions match TRBD1. The CDR3 length is 14 residues. Looked up from germline, CDR1 is SGHTA and CDR2 is FQGNSA. Losses at the gene ends were 7 bases for V and 1 base for J; bases not matched to a gene: 4. CDR3 DNA sequence: TGTGCCAGCAAGAAGGGGGCGGCCAAAAACATTCAGTACTTC. It specifies CASKKGAAKNIQYF.

The chain couples TRBV12-2 to TRBJ2-2; TRBD1, the D gene given by the table, was not confirmed from the DNA. TRBV12-2 is tagged as a pseudogene. The CDR3 totals 19 residues. The CDR3 DNA reads TGTGCAAGTCGCCCAAGGGTGGGGCACTCGGATTTCAGGACCGGGGAGCTGTTTTTT. Translation gives CASRPRVGHSDFRTGELFF.

V gene TRBV28 combines with J gene TRBJ2-1; D not resolved. The CDR3 extends over 12 amino acids. Trimming pared 2 bases from V and 9 bases from J, leaving 8 bases between. From germline, CDR1 is MDHEN and CDR2 SYDVKM. DNA for the CDR3: TGTGCCAGCAGTTTAGGGGTTGGTGAGCAGTTCTTC. It encodes CASSLGVGEQFF.

The V gene is TRBV28, the J gene TRBJ1-1, with unresolved D. The CDR3 has 13 amino acids. Germline V gene sequence: CDR1 MDHEN, CDR2 SYDVKM. Here the CDR3 reads CATRGRKNTEAFF. CDR3 sequence (DNA): TGTGCGACCCGTGGACGTAAGAACACTGAAGCTTTCTTT.

The chain has TRBV15 and TRBJ2-7; TRBD2 matches 8 bases. The germline CDR1 and CDR2 sequences are LNHNV and YYDKDF (reference sequence). J lost 4 bases, V lost 0 bases, and 14 bases had no gene match. The CDR3 totals 18 residues. CDR3 in amino acids: CATSRDFSPTSGAYEQYF. In DNA form, the CDR3 reads TGTGCCACCAGCAGAGATTTTTCCCCAACTAGCGGTGCGTACGAGCAGTACTTC.

The chain recombines TRBV6-1 with TRBJ1-6; D is undetermined. The V gene lost 6 bases and the J gene lost 3 bases, with 9 bases spanning the gap. The CDR3 consists of 14 residues. CDR1 and CDR2 from the germline V gene are MNHNS and SASEGT. This CDR3 reads CASSATDYNSPLHF. CDR3 DNA sequence: TGTGCCAGCAGCGCCACCGACTATAATTCACCCCTCCACTTT.

The chain carries TRBV19 and TRBJ1-6; D not certain. Trimming stripped 3 bases from V and 5 bases from J, with 8 bases between. Germline CDR1 and CDR2: LNHDA and SQIVND (reference sequence). The CDR3 extends over 14 amino acids. CDR3 region: CASSMNWDNSPLHF. In DNA form, the CDR3 reads TGTGCCAGTAGTATGAATTGGGATAATTCACCCCTCCACTTT.